This TCR beta chain was identified during a study of T cells in Graves' hyperthyroidism and ophthalmopathy (dated by TCRdb to about 2019). At the level of the whole study: Peripheral blood was collected at initial diagnosis, before any treatment. To identify TCR V-J signatures that set the groups apart, the researchers used a discovery cohort of about a hundred patients, made up of under 50 with Graves' ophthalmopathy and some 58 with stable Graves' hyperthyroidism. Prospective prediction of ophthalmopathy was tested in an independent validation cohort of 18 to 20 hyperthyroidism patients and approximately 17 patients who later progressed to ophthalmopathy. The 90 or so discovery patients were randomly split 7:3 into training and test sets. In addition, the study compared T-cell repertoires in thyroid tissue and in blood from six Graves' hyperthyroidism patients. After sampling, hyperthyroidism patients received methimazole starting at 30 mg daily, and ophthalmopathy patients received high-dose intravenous methylprednisolone. The paper reports TCR Vbeta CDR3 sequencing of approximately 130 peripheral blood samples: approximately 41 ophthalmopathy, under 80 hyperthyroidism and roughly 17 progressor patients.

In this sample, this clonotype turned up a few times. Which antigen it targets is not known. Base qualities are missing; no much larger clone stands one base away. The junction shows trimming of 3 bases on V and 5 bases on J, and the gene matches do not reach 14 bases of it. The CDR1 and CDR2 encoded by the germline V gene (reference sequence) are GTSNPN and SVGIG. There are 17 amino acids in the CDR3, from cysteine to phenylalanine inclusive. CDR3 DNA only is kept here, 51 bases in frame from base 1. Ophthalmopathy patients had moderately to severely active disease, with a Clinical Activity Score of 3 or more, a NOSPECS grade of 4 or more, and a disease duration of less than 3 months. The study excluded patients with uncontrolled infections, other autoimmune diseases, pregnancy or lactation. Diagnoses were based on clinical symptoms, serum thyroxine and TRAb, thyroid ultrasound and orbital computed tomography. Ficoll-Paque density gradient centrifugation was used to isolate PBMCs from 10 ml of fresh peripheral blood. Total RNA was extracted with Trizol reagent, and quality was checked on an Agilent 2100 Bioanalyzer.

General conclusions and limits of the study: A 13 V-J signature model separated ophthalmopathy from stable hyperthyroidism, with roughly 88% sensitivity and 81% to 82% specificity in cross-validation and 80%/75% in testing. Most expanded thyroid clonotypes (frequency above 0.001) were also found in blood, which suggests that blood repertoires may mirror thyroid immune responses. Sample size was not statistically predetermined, and investigators were not blinded to group allocation. In validation, progression to ophthalmopathy was predicted by the model with about 70% sensitivity and roughly 76% specificity, a median of 6.5 months before onset.

The TCR beta CDR3 regions were amplified from the RNA transcripts. The first round of RT-PCR for the TCR CDR3 was performed with the HTBI primer set and the Qiagen OneStep RT-PCR kit. Libraries were constructed in a second round of multiplex PCR, after which size selection and purification were carried out. Sequencing of the libraries was done on an Illumina HiSeq2000 using paired-end 100 bp reads. Per the original workflow: SOAPnuke was used to process the raw data, removing reads that contained adapters or uncalled bases, had a mean Phred below 15, or lacked an exact match to the constant primer or identifier. COPE v1.2.5 was used to merge high-quality paired reads, and clonotypes were defined as unique nucleotide sequences. Clonotypes were aligned to IMGT TRBV, TRBD and TRBJ reference segments using MiTCR v1.1. Only V-J combinations with frequency above 0.0001, covering approximately 99% of repertoires, were analysed. The TCS score was defined as F50 (clonal expansion) divided by E x V (chaos), with BLOSUM62-based TCRdist calculated between CDR3 peptides within each V-J. Welch's t-statistics and random forest reduced around 520 V-J features to 13, which were used in a naive Bayes classifier (R e1071). The public reads were run again by TCRdb, first through fastp at Q25 and then through MiXCR, and only productive beta chains were kept. Merged by CDR3 protein, the rows form single entries marked with the most common genes and DNA. TCRdb, not the original authors, processed these V and J calls. In this sample the table shows fewer than 700,000 distinct CDR3 sequences, roughly 15% of which occur a single time. The ten largest clonotypes hold 15% to 20% of the sample.

This clonotype was obtained from a woman under 30 with Graves' ophthalmopathy. The rearrangement joined TRBV30 to TRBJ2-2, with 8 junctional bases fitting TRBD1. Specimen: blood. The CDR3 protein sequence reads: CAWSDFFLDRETGELFF. The DNA sequence reads TGTGCCTGGAGCGATTTCTTTTTGGACAGGGAGACCGGGGAGCTGTTTTTT.